This T cell receptor (beta chain) comes out of a study of T cell changes during pregnancy in multiple sclerosis. The CDR3 loop spans 16 amino acids. V dropped 2 bases and J dropped 8 bases, with 18 bases sitting between them. CDR1 is MGHDK, CDR2 SYGVNS, per germline. Assay: immunoSEQ multiplex PCR; the TCRdb copy retains only in-frame clones and omits some. This table has about 75,000 clones, around 90% appearing once. This TCR was recovered from a female donor with multiple sclerosis, enrolled in a pregnancy study. Sequencing used CD4+ T cells from peripheral blood mononuclear cells, obtained before pregnancy. V usage is TRBV25-1 and J usage is TRBJ1-4; TRBD1 is a possible D gene (5 bases). DNA of the CDR3: TGTGCCAGCAGTGAAGCCCGGACGGCCAGGGAAGAAAAACTGTTTTTT. This translates into CASSEARTAREEKLFF.